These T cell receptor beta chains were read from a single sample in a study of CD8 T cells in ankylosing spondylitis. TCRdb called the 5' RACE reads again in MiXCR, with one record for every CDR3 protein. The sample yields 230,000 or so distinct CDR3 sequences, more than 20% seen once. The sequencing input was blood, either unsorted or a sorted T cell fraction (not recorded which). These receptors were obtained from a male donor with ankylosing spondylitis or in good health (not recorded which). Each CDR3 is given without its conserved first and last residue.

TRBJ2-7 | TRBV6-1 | ASSKRQGDTYEQY
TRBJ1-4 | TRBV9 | ASSVGGLNEKLF
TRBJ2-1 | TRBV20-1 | SAWGLRWDEQF
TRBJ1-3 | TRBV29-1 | SAHDGNTIY
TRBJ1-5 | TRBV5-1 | ASSLEQGPQPQH
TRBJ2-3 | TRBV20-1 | SAPRAGGTDTQY
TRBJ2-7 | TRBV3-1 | ASSLSWSRQEQY
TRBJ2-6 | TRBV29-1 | SVEDIQGAPGANVLT
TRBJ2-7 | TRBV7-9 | ASRDGDYEQY
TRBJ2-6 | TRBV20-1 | SASPPGANVLT
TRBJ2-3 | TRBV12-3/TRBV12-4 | ASRPLAGGPQDTQY
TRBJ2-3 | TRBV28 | ASSTGDTTDTQY
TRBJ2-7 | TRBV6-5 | ASSYQTGGYEQY
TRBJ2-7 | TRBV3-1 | ATCKGSQGVYEQY
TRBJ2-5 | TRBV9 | ASSAGGQETQY
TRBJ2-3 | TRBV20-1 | SAENGVDTQY
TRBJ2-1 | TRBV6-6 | ASSRGQGKYNEQF
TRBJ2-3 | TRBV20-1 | SAPVGRGGPLDTQY
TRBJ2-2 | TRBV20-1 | SVTTIGPGELF
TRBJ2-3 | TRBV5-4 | ASSGPSTDTQY
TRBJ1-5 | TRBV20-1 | SAREGLLNLGGNQPQH
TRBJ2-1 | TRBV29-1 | SVGGDEQF
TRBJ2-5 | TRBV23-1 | ASSQQPGHKSHETQY
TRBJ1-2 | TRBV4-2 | ASSQKDRALGYT
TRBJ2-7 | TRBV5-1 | ASSLDREAYEQY
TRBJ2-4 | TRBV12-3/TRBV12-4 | ASSRTGRGNIQY
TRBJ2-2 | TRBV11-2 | ASSLVGQLTGELF
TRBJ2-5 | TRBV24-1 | ATSIGGGQTQY
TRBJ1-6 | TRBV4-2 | ASSQGRSPLH
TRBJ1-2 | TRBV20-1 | SAREQVPRGYT
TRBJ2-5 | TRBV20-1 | SARRDKQETQY
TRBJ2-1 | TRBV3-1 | ASSEQIAGGYYNEQF
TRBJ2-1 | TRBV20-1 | SARDRETYNEQF